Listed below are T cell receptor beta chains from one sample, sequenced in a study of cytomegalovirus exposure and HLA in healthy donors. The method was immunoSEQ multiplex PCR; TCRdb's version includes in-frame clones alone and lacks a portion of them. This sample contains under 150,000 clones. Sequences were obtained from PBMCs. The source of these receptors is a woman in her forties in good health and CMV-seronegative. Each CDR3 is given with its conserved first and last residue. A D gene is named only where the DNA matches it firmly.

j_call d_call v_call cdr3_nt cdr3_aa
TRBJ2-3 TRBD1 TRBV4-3 TGCGCCAGCAGCCAACAAGTAGGAGGGACAGGGAGTGTGAGTCGGTATTTT CASSQQVGGTGSVSRYF
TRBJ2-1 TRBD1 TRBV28 TGTGCCAGCACCGAGTTTAGAGGGGGCGTCACCTACAATGAGCAGTTCTTC CASTEFRGGVTYNEQFF
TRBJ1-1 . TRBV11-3 TGTGCCAGCAGCTTAGCGAGGGGGGGAGAAGCTTTCTTT CASSLARGGEAFF
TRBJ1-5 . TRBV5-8 TGTGCCAGCAGCTTTCTCAATCAGCCCCAGCATTTT CASSFLNQPQHF
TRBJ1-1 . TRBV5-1 TGCGCCAGCAGCCGGTCGAGGGGGGGAGTGAACACTGAAGCTTTCTTT CASSRSRGGVNTEAFF
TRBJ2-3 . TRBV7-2 TGTGCCAGCAGCTTTAGTGCTGGCGGGGTAGATACGCAGTATTTT CASSFSAGGVDTQYF
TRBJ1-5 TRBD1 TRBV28 TGTGCCAGCAGACTAACAGGGGCCCAGCATTTT CASRLTGAQHF
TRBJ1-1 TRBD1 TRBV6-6 TGTGCCAGCAGTTCTCGCCCGACAGGGGAAAACACTGAAGCTTTCTTT CASSSRPTGENTEAFF
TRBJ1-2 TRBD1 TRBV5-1 TGCGCCAGCAGCCCTTCGACAGGGTCGGCCTATGGCTACACCTTC CASSPSTGSAYGYTF
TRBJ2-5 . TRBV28 TGTGCCAGCGGGGGGTGGCAAGAGACCCAGTACTTC CASGGWQETQYF
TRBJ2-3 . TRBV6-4 TGTGCCAGCAGTGACCAGGGGGGCGCAGATACGCAGTATTTT CASSDQGGADTQYF
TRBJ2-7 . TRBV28 TGTGCCAGCAGTTTCAGGGGTCAAGCCTACGAGCAGTACTTC CASSFRGQAYEQYF
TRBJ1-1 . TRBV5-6 TGTGCCAGCAGCTTGAACAAATTGTCCGGGAGGAACACTGAAGCTTTCTTT CASSLNKLSGRNTEAFF
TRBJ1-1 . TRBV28 TGTGCCAGCAGTTCCCCCGGGACAAAGAACACTGAAGCTTTCTTT CASSSPGTKNTEAFF
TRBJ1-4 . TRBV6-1 TGTGCCAGCTCGGGGAGGGTAACTAATGAAAAACTGTTTTTT CASSGRVTNEKLFF
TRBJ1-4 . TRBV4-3 TGCGCCAGCAGCCAAGAGCTCCGCAGAACTAATGAAAAACTGTTTTTT CASSQELRRTNEKLFF
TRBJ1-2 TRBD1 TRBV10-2 TGCGCCAGCAGTCGATTCGACAGGGGCTCTGGCTACACCTTC CASSRFDRGSGYTF
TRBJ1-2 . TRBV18 TGTGCCAGCTCACCAGGGCCTACTAACTATGGCTACACCTTC CASSPGPTNYGYTF
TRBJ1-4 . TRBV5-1 TGCGCCAGCAGCTTTGGAGTGTCGGCAACTAATGAAAAACTGTTTTTT CASSFGVSATNEKLFF
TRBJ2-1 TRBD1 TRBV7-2 TGTGCCAGCAGAATCAGATTGGGACAGGGGGCGGGCAATGAGCAGTTCTTC CASRIRLGQGAGNEQFF
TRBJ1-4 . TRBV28 TGTGCCAGCAGTTTAAGAGGGTCCGGTGAAAAACTGTTTTTT CASSLRGSGEKLFF
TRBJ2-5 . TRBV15 TGTGCCACCAGCAATCACGGAGAGACCCAGTACTTC CATSNHGETQYF
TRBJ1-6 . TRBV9 TGTGCCAGCAGCGTAGAAGGGGCTAATTCACCCCTCCACTTT CASSVEGANSPLHF
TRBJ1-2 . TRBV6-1 TGTGCCGGTAGGGCTTGGACAGATTATGGCTACACCTTC CAGRAWTDYGYTF
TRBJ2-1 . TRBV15 TGTGCCACCAGCAGGACGCGGGGTTCCTACAATGAGCAGTTCTTC CATSRTRGSYNEQFF
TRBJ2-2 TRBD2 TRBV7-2 TGTGCCAGCAGACAGAGCGGGGGGGGGAACACCGGGGAGCTGTTTTTT CASRQSGGGNTGELFF